These 15 T cell receptor beta chains came from one sample sequenced in a study of blood T cell repertoires in COVID-19. The assay was immunoSEQ multiplex PCR, and TCRdb's table has in-frame clones only and misses some. The top ten hold approximately 1% of the sample, which has 300,000 to 400,000 clones, more than 75% seen once. Sequencing used PBMCs or T cells enriched from blood (not recorded which). Source of these receptors: a woman in her twenties or thirties with acute COVID-19.

The J gene is TRBJ2-3, the V gene TRBV6-2 or TRBV6-3; D unclear. Trimming removed 0 bases at V and 10 bases at J, with 11 bases between. In germline, CDR1 is MNHEY, CDR2 SVGEGT. The CDR3 runs 13 residues. The CDR3 sequence is CASSYSNSPSQYF. The CDR3 DNA follows: TGTGCCAGCAGTTACTCTAACTCCCCTTCGCAGTATTTT.

The chain uses TRBV5-1 and TRBJ2-7; 11 nucleotides line up with TRBD1. CDR3 size: 15 residues. The junction had 6 bases not matched to a gene; V was cut back by 5 bases and J by 2 bases. Germline V CDR1 and CDR2: SGHRS, YFSETQ. The CDR3, as DNA: TGCGCCAGCAGTTACGGGACAGGGGGGACCTACGAGCAGTACTTC. Its protein product is CASSYGTGGTYEQYF.

This sequence joins TRBV19 and TRBJ1-3; perhaps TRBD1 as D (5 bases). With 8 bases removed from V and 3 bases from J, the gap between germline ends came to 11 bases. Germline CDR1 LNHDA, CDR2 SQIVND (reference sequence). CDR3 length equals 13 residues. The CDR3 DNA is TGTGCCAGTGCGTTGGGGGGTGGAAACACCATATATTTT. Protein sequence: CASALGGGNTIYF. The variable domain in full, completed from reference TRBV19 and TRBJ1-3, reads DGGITQSPKYLFRKEGQNVTLSCEQNLNHDAMYWYRQDPGQGLRLIYYSQIVNDFQKGDIAEGYSVSREKKESFPLTVTSAQKNPTAFYLCASALGGGNTIYFGEGSWLTVV.

J is TRBJ1-3 and V is TRBV29-1; D is undetermined. The CDR3 is 14 amino acids. The ends were cut back, 3 bases at V and 0 bases at J, with 9 bases in the middle. Germline CDR1 reads SQVTM; CDR2 reads ANQGSEA. The CDR3 loop reads CSVEVGLSGNTIYF. The CDR3 DNA sequence: TGCAGCGTTGAGGTCGGACTCTCTGGAAACACCATATATTTT.

The J gene is TRBJ1-4, the V gene TRBV23-1, with 7 positions matching TRBD1. TRBV23-1 falls under the ORF class, with uncertain function. V lost 6 bases, J lost 8 bases, and 18 bases stayed unmatched. CDR3 length: 17 residues. The CDR3 DNA follows: TGCGCCAGCAGAAAGCGGACAGGCCGCCTCAAATGGGAAAAACTGTTTTTT. It translates to CASRKRTGRLKWEKLFF.

This chain links TRBV19 with TRBJ2-7, with TRBD2 identical over 9 bases. CDR1 is LNHDA, CDR2 SQIVND, per germline (reference sequence). With V trimmed by 5 bases and J by 2 bases, 4 bases remained unmatched. The length of the CDR3 is 14 residues. The CDR3 DNA reads as TGTGCCAGTAGTTTTAGCGGGGGAGCCTACGAGCAGTACTTC. This sequence encodes CASSFSGGAYEQYF. The variable domain in full, with the rest retrieved from reference TRBV19 and TRBJ2-7, is DGGITQSPKYLFRKEGQNVTLSCEQNLNHDAMYWYRQDPGQGLRLIYYSQIVNDFQKGDIAEGYSVSREKKESFPLTVTSAQKNPTAFYLCASSFSGGAYEQYFGPGTRLTVT.

The chain uses TRBV6-1 and TRBJ1-1; D gene unclear. V lost 3 bases and J 7 bases, leaving 3 bases between the germline ends. The CDR3 sequence is 10 residues long. CDR1 and CDR2 from the germline V gene are MNHNS and SASEGT. CDR3 loop: CASSDSEAFF. DNA of the CDR3: TGTGCCAGCAGTGACAGTGAAGCTTTCTTT.

The genes are TRBV7-8 and TRBJ2-7, with D tentatively TRBD1 (6 bases). Germline CDR1 is SGHVS and CDR2 is FQNEAQ. V gave up 2 bases and J gave up 2 bases, with 10 bases separating them. The CDR3 is made up of 14 amino acids. CDR3: CASSLSRGPYEQYF. The CDR3 region has the DNA TGTGCCAGCAGCTTATCCAGGGGCCCCTACGAGCAGTACTTC.

The chain carries TRBV7-8 and TRBJ2-6; D ambiguous. Trimming cost V 3 bases and J 2 bases, with 14 bases left between them. This CDR3 has 17 residues. Germline V gene data show CDR1 as SGHVS and CDR2 as FQNEAQ. The CDR3 region is CASSLGQSKAGANVLTF. In DNA form, the CDR3 reads TGTGCCAGCAGCTTGGGCCAGAGCAAAGCTGGGGCCAACGTCCTGACTTTC.

This clone was seen a single time. J is TRBJ1-1 and V is TRBV24-1; no definite D call. The germline V and J ends were trimmed by 3 bases and 5 bases, with 12 bases remaining between them. Germline V gene lookup returns CDR1 KGHDR and CDR2 SFDVKD. The CDR3 contains 14 residues. CDR3 amino acids: CATSDESPGTEAFF. For the CDR3, the DNA is TGTGCCACCAGTGATGAATCCCCGGGGACTGAAGCTTTCTTT.

V is TRBV6-5 and J is TRBJ2-7; possibly TRBD1 for D (5 bases). Trimming took off 2 bases at V and 3 bases at J, with 14 bases between the two ends. CDR1 is MNHEY and CDR2 is SVGAGI in the germline V gene. The CDR3 length is 15 residues. The DNA of the CDR3 is TGTGCCAGCAGTTACGGGGCAGGTCTTGGCTACGAGCAGTACTTC. This translates into CASSYGAGLGYEQYF.

The V gene is TRBV5-4, the J gene TRBJ2-6; D perhaps matches TRBD1 (5 bases). Germline V CDR1 and CDR2: SGHNT, YYREEE (reference sequence). V was trimmed by 7 bases and J by 0 bases, leaving 14 bases between them. This CDR3 has 16 amino acids. Written as DNA, the CDR3 is TGTGCCAGCGGGGAACAGGCGCTCTCTGGGGCCAACGTCCTGACTTTC. Its protein product is CASGEQALSGANVLTF.

The gene calls are TRBV5-1 and TRBJ2-7, with 8 positions matching TRBD1. The CDR3 runs to 16 residues. The V gene's germline CDR1 is SGHRS and CDR2 YFSETQ. The junction had 9 bases not matched to a gene; V was cut back by 2 bases and J by 2 bases. The CDR3 is CASSLAAGGDPYEQYF. Here the CDR3 DNA reads TGCGCCAGCAGCTTAGCAGCAGGGGGCGATCCCTACGAGCAGTACTTC. The full variable domain, with the rest looked up from reference TRBV5-1 and TRBJ2-7, is KAGVTQTPRYLIKTRGQQVTLSCSPISGHRSVSWYQQTPGQGLQFLFEYFSETQRNKGNFPGRFSGRQFSNSRSEMNVSTLELGDSALYLCASSLAAGGDPYEQYFGPGTRLTVT.

The chain combines TRBV19 with TRBJ1-6, with D perhaps TRBD1 (6 bases). The CDR3 has 14 residues. V shed 5 bases and J shed 7 bases, with 12 bases lying between them. CDR1 and CDR2 from the germline V gene are LNHDA and SQIVND (reference sequence). In DNA, the CDR3 is TGTGCCAGTAGTGTGACAGGTCAAAATTCACCCCTCCACTTT. It specifies CASSVTGQNSPLHF.

The chain combines TRBV2 with TRBJ1-5; 11 bases align to TRBD1. There are 14 residues in the CDR3. The germline V gene encodes CDR1 SNHLY and CDR2 FYNNEI. The trim removed 6 bases at V and 4 bases at J, leaving 2 bases unmatched. The CDR3: CASSGQGANQPQHF. The CDR3 DNA sequence: TGTGCCAGCAGCGGACAGGGGGCGAATCAGCCCCAGCATTTT.